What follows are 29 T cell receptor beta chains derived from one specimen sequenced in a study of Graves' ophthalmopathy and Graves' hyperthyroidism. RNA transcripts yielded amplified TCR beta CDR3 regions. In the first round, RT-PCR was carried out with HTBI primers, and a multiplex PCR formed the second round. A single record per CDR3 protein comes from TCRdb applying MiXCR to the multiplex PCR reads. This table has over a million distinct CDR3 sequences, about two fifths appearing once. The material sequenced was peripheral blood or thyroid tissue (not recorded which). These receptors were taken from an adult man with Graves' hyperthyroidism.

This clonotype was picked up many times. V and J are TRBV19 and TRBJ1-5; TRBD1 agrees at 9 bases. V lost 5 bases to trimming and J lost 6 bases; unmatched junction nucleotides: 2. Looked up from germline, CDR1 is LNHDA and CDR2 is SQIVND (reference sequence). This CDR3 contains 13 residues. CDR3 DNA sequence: TGTGCCAGTAGTGGGACAGGGTTTCAGCCCCAGCATTTT. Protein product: CASSGTGFQPQHF.

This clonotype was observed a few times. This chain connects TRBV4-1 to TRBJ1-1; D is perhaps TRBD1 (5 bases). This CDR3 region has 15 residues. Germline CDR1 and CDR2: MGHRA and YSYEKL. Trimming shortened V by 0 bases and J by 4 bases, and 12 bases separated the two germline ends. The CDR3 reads CASSQDNRGGTEAFF. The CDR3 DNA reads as TGCGCCAGCAGCCAAGATAATAGGGGAGGCACTGAAGCTTTCTTT.

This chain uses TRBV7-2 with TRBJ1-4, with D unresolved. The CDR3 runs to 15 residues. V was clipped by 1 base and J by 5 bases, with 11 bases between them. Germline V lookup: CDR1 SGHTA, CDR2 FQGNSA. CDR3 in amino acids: CASSLGWAQNEKLFF. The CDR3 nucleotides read TGTGCCAGCAGCTTAGGGTGGGCACAAAATGAAAAACTGTTTTTT.

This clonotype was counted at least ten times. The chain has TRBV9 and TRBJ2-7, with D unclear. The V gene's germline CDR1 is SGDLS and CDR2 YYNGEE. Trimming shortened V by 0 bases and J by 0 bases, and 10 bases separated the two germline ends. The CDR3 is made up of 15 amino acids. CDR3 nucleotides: TGTGCCAGCAGCGTAGTTTGGCGCACCTCCTACGAGCAGTACTTC. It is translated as CASSVVWRTSYEQYF.

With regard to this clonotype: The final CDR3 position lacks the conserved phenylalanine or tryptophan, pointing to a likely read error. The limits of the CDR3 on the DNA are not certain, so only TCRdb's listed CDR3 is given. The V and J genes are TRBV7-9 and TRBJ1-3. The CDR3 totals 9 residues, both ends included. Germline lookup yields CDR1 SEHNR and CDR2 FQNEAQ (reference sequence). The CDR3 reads CASSLSLGT.

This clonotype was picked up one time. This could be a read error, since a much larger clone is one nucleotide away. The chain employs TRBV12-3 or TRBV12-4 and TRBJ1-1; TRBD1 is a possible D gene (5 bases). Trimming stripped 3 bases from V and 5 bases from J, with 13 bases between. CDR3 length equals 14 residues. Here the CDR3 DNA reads TGTGCCAGCAGTTTTTGGACACCAGTAACTGAAGCTTTCTTT. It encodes CASSFWTPVTEAFF.

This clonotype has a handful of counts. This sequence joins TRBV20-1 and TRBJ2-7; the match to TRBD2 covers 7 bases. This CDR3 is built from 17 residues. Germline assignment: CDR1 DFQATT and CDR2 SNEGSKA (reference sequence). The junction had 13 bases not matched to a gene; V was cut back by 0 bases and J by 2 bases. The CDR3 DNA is TGCAGTGCTAGAGACCCCAAGAGCGGGACCAACACCTACGAGCAGTACTTC. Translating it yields CSARDPKSGTNTYEQYF.

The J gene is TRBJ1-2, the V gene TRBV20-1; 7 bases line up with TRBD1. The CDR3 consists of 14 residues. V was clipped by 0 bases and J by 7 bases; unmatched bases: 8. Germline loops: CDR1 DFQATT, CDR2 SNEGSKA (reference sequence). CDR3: CSARDRTGPGGYTF. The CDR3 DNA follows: TGCAGTGCTAGAGATCGGACAGGACCGGGTGGCTACACCTTC.

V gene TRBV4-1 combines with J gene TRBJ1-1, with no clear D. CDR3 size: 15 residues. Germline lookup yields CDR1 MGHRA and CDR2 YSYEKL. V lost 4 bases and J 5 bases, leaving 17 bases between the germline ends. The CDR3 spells CASSLVIVLGTEAFF. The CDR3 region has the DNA TGCGCCAGCAGCCTAGTAATTGTCCTCGGGACTGAAGCTTTCTTT.

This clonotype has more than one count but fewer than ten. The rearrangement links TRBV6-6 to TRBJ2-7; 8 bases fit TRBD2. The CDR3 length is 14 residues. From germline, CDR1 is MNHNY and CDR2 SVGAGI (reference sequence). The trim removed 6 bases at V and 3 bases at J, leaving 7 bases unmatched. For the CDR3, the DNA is TGTGCCAGCAGCATAGGGGGGACTAGCTACGAGCAGTACTTC. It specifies CASSIGGTSYEQYF.

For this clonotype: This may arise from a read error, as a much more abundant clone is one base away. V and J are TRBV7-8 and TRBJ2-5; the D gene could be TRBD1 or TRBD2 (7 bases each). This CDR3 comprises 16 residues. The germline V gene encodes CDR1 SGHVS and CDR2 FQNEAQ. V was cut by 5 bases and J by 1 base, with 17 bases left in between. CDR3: CASSPAGTAFQETQYF. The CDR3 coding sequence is TGTGCCAGCAGCCCAGCGGGGACAGCCTTCCAAGAGACCCAGTACTTC.

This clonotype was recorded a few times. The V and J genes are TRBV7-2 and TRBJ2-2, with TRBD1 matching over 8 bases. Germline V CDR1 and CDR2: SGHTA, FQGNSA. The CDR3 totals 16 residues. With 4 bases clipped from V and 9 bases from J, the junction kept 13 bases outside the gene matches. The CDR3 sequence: CASSSRTGMILRELFF. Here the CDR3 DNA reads TGTGCCAGCAGCTCCCGGACAGGGATGATTCTACGGGAGCTGTTTTTT. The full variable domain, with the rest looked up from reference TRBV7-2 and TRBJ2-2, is GAGVSQSPSNKVTEKGKDVELRCDPISGHTALYWYRQSLGQGLEFLIYFQGNSAPDKSGLPSDRFSAERTGGSVSTLTIQRTQQEDSAVYLCASSSRTGMILRELFFGEGSRLTVL.

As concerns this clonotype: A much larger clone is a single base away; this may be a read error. CDR3 nucleotides: TGTGCCAGCAGTTCACCGAGACAGATGAACACTGAAGCTTTCTTT. Translated: CASSSPRQMNTEAFF. V and J are TRBV12-3 or TRBV12-4 and TRBJ1-1; D is perhaps TRBD1 (5 bases). The ends were cut back, 4 bases at V and 0 bases at J, with 12 bases in the middle. The CDR3 is 15 amino acids.

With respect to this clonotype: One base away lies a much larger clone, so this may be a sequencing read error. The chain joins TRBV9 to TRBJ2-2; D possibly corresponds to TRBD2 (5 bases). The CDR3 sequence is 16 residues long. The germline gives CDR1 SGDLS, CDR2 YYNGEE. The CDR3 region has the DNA TGTGCCAGCAGCGTAGTGGCGGTACCTAACACCGGGGAGCCGTTTTTT. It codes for CASSVVAVPNTGEPFF.

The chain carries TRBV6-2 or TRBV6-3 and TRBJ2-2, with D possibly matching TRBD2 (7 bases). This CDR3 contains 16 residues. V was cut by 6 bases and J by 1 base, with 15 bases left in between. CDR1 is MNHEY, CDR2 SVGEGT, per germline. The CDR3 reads CASSTERGQNTGELFF. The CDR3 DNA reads TGTGCCAGCAGCACCGAGCGGGGACAGAACACCGGGGAGCTGTTTTTT.

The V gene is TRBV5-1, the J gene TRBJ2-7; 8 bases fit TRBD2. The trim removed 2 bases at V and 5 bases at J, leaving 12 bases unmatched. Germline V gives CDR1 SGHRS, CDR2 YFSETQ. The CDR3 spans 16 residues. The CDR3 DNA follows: TGCGCCAGCAGCTTAGGACTAGCAGGCGGGGAAGACGAGCAGTACTTC. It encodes CASSLGLAGGEDEQYF.

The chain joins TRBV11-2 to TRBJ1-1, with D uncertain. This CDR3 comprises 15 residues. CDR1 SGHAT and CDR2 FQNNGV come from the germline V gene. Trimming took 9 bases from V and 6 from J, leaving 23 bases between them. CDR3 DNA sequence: TGTGCCAGTAGTGCCTCATTGACATGGGTCGCTGAAGCTTTCTTT. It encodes CASSASLTWVAEAFF.

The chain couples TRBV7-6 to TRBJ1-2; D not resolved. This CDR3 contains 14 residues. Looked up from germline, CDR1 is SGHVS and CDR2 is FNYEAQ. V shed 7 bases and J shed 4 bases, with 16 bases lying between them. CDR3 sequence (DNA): TGTGCCAGCACTCCTAGCGGAAGTGCCTATGGCTACACCTTC. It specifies CASTPSGSAYGYTF. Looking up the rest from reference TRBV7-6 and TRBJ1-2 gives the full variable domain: GAGVSQSPRYKVTKRGQDVALRCDPISGHVSLYWYRQALGQGPEFLTYFNYEAQQDKSGLPNDRFSAERPEGSISTLTIQRTEQRDSAMYRCASTPSGSAYGYTFGSGTRLTVV.

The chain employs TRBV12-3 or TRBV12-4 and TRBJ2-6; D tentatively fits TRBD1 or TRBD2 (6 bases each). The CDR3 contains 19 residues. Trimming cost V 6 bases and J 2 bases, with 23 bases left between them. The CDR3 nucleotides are TGTGCCAGCAGCCATGGGACCGGCAGGGGAGGCGCTGGGGCCAACGTCCTGACTTTC. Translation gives CASSHGTGRGGAGANVLTF.

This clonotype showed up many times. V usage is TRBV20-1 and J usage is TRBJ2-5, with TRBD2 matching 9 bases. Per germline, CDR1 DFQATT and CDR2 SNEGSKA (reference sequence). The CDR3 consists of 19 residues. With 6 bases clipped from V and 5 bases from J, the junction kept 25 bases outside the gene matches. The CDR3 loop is CSAHLLLARRREGQETQYF. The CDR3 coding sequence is TGCAGTGCCCACTTACTCCTAGCGAGACGGCGGGAGGGCCAGGAGACCCAGTACTTC.

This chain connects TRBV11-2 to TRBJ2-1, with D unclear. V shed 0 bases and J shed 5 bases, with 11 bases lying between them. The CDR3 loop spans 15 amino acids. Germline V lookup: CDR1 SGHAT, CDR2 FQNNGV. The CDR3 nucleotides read TGTGCCAGCAGCTTAGAGTTAGTGCCAAACAATGAGCAGTTCTTC. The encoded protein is CASSLELVPNNEQFF.

The CDR3 is CATRVPSGTQYF. The CDR3, as DNA: TGTGCCACCAGAGTTCCCTCAGGGACCCAGTACTTC. V usage is TRBV24-1 and J usage is TRBJ2-5, with D hard to call. This CDR3 region has 12 residues. Deletions cut 7 bases from V and 7 bases from J, with 12 bases between. CDR1 KGHDR and CDR2 SFDVKD come from the germline V gene.

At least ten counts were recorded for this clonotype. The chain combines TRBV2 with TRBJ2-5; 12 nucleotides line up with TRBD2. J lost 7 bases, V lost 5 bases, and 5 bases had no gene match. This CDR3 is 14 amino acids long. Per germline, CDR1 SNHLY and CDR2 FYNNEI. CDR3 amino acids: CASSQTSGSGTQYF. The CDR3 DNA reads TGTGCCAGCAGTCAGACTAGCGGGAGTGGGACCCAGTACTTC.

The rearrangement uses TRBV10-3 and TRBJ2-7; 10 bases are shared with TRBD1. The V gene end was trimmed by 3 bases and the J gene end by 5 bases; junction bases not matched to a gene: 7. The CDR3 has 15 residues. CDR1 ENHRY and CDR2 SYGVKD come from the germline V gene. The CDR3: CAISDPDRGSHEQYF. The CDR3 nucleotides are TGTGCCATCAGTGACCCGGACAGGGGGAGCCACGAGCAGTACTTC.

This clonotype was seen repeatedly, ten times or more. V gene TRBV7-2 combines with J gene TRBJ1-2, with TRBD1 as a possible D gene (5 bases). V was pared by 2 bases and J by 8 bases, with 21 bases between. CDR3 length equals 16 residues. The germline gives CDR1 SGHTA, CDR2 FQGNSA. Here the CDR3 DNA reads TGTGCCAGCAGCTTAACCTCGACATCCAGGGCTTACGGCTACACCTTC. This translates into CASSLTSTSRAYGYTF. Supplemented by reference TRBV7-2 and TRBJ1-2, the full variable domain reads GAGVSQSPSNKVTEKGKDVELRCDPISGHTALYWYRQSLGQGLEFLIYFQGNSAPDKSGLPSDRFSAERTGGSVSTLTIQRTQQEDSAVYLCASSLTSTSRAYGYTFGSGTRLTVV.

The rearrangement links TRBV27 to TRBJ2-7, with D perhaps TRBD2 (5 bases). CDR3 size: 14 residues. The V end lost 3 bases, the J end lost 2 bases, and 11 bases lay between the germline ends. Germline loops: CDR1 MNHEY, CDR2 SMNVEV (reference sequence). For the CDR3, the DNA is TGTGCCAGCAGTTTTGGGGAGACGACCTACGAGCAGTACTTC. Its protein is CASSFGETTYEQYF.

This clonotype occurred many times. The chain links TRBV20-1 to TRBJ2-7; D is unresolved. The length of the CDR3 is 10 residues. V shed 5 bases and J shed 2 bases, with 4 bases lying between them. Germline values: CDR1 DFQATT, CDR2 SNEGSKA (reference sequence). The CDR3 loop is CSALAYEQYF. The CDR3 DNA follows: TGCAGTGCTTTAGCCTACGAGCAGTACTTC.

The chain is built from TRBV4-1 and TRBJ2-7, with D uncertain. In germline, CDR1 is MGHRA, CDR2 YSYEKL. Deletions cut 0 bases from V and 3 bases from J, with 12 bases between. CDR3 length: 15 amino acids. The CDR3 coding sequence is TGCGCCAGCAGCCAAGAACCCAGCCCCTACTACGAGCAGTACTTC. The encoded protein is CASSQEPSPYYEQYF.

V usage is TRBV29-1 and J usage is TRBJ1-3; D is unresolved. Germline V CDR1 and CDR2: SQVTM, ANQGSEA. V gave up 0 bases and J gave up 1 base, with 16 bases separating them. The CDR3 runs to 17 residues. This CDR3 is CSVEDRGTVGSGNTIYF. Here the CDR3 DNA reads TGCAGCGTTGAAGATCGGGGAACAGTAGGATCTGGAAACACCATATATTTT.